This T cell receptor beta chain was documented in a study of cytomegalovirus exposure and HLA in healthy donors. On the study more broadly: A prior study identified approximately 110 million unique TCR beta sequences from 180 million or so T cells. Drawn from HLA-typed donors, about 85 million unique TCRs were held in an early data release. Study-level points and caveats: The study found most TCR sequences rare, yet found some public TCRs in many donors.

PCR was performed using 60 Vbeta and 13 Jbeta primers. Method: immunoSEQ multiplex PCR; TCRdb's copy keeps in-frame clones and lacks some. The sample shows about 150,000 clones, around 72% of them seen only once. A note on this clone: The antigen remains unidentified.

Germline V gives CDR1 SGHVS, CDR2 FQNEAQ. Trimming removed 5 bases at V and 0 bases at J, with 11 bases between. The CDR3 covers 15 residues. The TCR originated in a man aged 18 to 30 in good health and CMV-seronegative. The source material was PBMCs. The chain carries TRBV7-8 and TRBJ1-5; D ambiguous. CDR3 amino acids: CASSSAGNSNQPQHF. The DNA for the CDR3 is TGTGCCAGCAGCAGCGCGGGGAATAGCAATCAGCCCCAGCATTTT.